The text below deals with one TCR beta chain. What antigen it recognizes has not been identified. Qualities for individual bases were not recorded, and no much larger clone is one base off. TCRbeta CDR3 regions were amplified from genomic DNA by means of the immunoSEQ Assay, a bias-controlled multiplex PCR. The study's processing was this. The number of nucleated cells in each sample was estimated from the amplification of reference gene primers within the assay. To quantify the absolute abundance of each unique TCRbeta CDR3 rearrangement, sequence reads were collapsed and filtered. For each sample, productive Simpson clonality was calculated as the square root of Simpson's diversity index across productive rearrangements. TCRdb limited this immuneACCESS table to in-frame rearrangements with V and J called. A share of clones is missing; checked studies link under half to unresolved V genes, and the rest is unexplained. V and J calls and clone size are copied from that table; D and trimming were computed from the DNA. This sample gives about 140,000 clones in total; roughly 85% of them show up just once. The ten largest clonotypes hold approximately 4% of the sample.

The data were obtained in a study of blood T cell repertoires in COVID-19 (TCRdb year 2020). For the wider study: The collaborator samples originated in the United States, Italy and Spain and spanned the acute and convalescent phases of COVID-19. The samples were drawn from the first 160 participants of the ongoing ImmuneRACE study and from roughly 1,300 subjects provided by 6 global collaborators. HLA class I and class II types, where available, came from metadata supplied by the sample provider rather than from assay-based typing. The prospective study material was composed of cDNA or gDNA derived from T cells, B-cell-depleted T cells, or PBMCs. The sample metadata nearly always contained a de-identified subject ID, COVID-19 status, age in years and sex. The dataset comprised deeply sampled blood TCRbeta repertoires from subjects exposed to, actively infected with, or recovered from COVID-19. A freely available public database, intended as a resource for researchers studying the immune response to SARS-CoV-2, is where the repertoires were released. The investigation overall reported the following: The quantity of clinical and demographic metadata differed by source and by participant and was supplied without curation.

Counted from cysteine to phenylalanine, this CDR3 has 15 amino acids. Just the 45-base CDR3 DNA is kept, in frame starting at base 1. Trimming leaves V shorter by 5 bases and J shorter by 7 bases, with the junction holding 9 bases beyond the gene matches. The CDR1 and CDR2 encoded by the germline V gene are KGHSH and LQKENI. The collaborating institutions used their own protocols to collect whole blood in K2EDTA tubes. For TCRbeta analysis, collaborators shipped samples as frozen whole blood, isolated PBMCs, or DNA extracted from either of those sample types. The rearrangement combines TRBV18 with TRBJ1-4, with TRBD1 identical over 8 junction bases. Input material: peripheral blood. The receptor comes from a man aged 55 to 69 with acute or convalescent COVID-19. The nucleotide sequence is TGTGCCAGCTCAGTTAACCAGGGGGCGCTTGAAAAACTGTTTTTT. Its amino acids are CASSVNQGALEKLFF.